Given below is one T cell receptor (beta chain) in context. V shed 7 bases and J 7 bases; nucleotides not matched to a gene: 4. Germline CDR1 MNHEY, CDR2 SVGAGI. The CDR3 is 13 residues long. This entry belongs to a study of chronic HIV infection and antiretroviral therapy. TCRdb reanalysed the 5' RACE reads using MiXCR and keeps one entry per CDR3 protein. Of more than 40,000 distinct CDR3 sequences listed, approximately 19% are singletons. This TCR was sampled from an adult who had HIV and had not received antiretroviral therapy, or was an uninfected healthy control (not recorded which). The genes are TRBV6-5 and TRBJ1-6; 7 bases align to TRBD1. Sequencing was carried out using peripheral blood. The CDR3 DNA follows: TGTGCCAGCAACCAGGGACAGAATTCACCCCTCCACTTT. This translates into CASNQGQNSPLHF.